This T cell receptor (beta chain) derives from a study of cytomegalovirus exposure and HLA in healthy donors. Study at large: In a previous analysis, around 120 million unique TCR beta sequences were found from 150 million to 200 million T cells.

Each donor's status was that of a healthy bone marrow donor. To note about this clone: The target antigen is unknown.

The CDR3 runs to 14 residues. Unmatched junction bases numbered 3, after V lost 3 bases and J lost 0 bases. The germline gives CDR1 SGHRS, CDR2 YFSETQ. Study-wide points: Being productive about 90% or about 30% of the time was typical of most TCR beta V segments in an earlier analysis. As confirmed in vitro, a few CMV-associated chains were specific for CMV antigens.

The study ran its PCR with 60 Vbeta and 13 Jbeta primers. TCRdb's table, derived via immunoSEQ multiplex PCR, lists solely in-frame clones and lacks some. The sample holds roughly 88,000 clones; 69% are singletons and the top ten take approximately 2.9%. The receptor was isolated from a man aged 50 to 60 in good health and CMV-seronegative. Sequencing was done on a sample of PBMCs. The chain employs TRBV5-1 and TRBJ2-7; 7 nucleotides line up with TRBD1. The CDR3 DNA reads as TGCGCCAGCAGCTATGACAGGGACTCCTACGAGCAGTACTTC. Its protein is CASSYDRDSYEQYF.